This T cell receptor beta chain was sequenced in a study of OX40 agonist ivuxolimab in advanced cancers. This clone has a single count. The antigen is undetermined. CDR1 SQVTM and CDR2 ANQGSEA come from the germline V gene. V dropped 4 bases and J dropped 0; count of bases not matched to a gene: 5. CDR3 length equals 14 residues. The data were produced by immunoSEQ multiplex PCR, yet TCRdb's version contains in-frame clones alone and is incomplete. This sample has 39,000 or so clones, with 80% to 95% found just once. Study observations and caveats: CD4+ T cells averaged fewer expanded clones than CD8+ T cells. At 0.1 to 3.0 mg/kg and by week 6, clonal expansion occurred in CD4+ and CD8+ blood T cells.

The chain joins TRBV29-1 to TRBJ1-1, with TRBD1 matching 7 bases. This TCR derives from an adult with an advanced solid tumor such as melanoma, head and neck, liver or kidney cancer. The sequenced sample was CD4+ or CD8+ T cells sorted from blood, obtained in a trial of the OX40 agonist ivuxolimab. The CDR3 reads CSVGGTGVNTEAFF. CDR3 DNA sequence: TGCAGCGTTGGTGGTACAGGGGTGAACACTGAAGCTTTCTTT.